What follows are 29 T cell receptor beta chains derived from one specimen sequenced in a study of sequential checkpoint blockade in melanoma. Method: immunoSEQ multiplex PCR; TCRdb's copy keeps in-frame clones and lacks some. This table has about 8,000 clones, around three fifths appearing once. Noted treatment: randomized to nivolumab then ipilimumab (arm A) or the reverse (arm B). The specimen comprised CD8+ T cells sorted from blood (inferred from file names), sampled from a patient given nivolumab and ipilimumab in sequence. The receptor source for this set is a human donor with melanoma.

There are a few counts of this clone. This rearrangement joins TRBV5-6 to TRBJ2-7; TRBD2 matches 7 bases. This CDR3 region has 15 residues. The germline gives CDR1 SGHDT, CDR2 YYEEEE. Unmatched junction bases numbered 7, after V lost 0 bases and J lost 4 bases. CDR3 in DNA: TGTGCCAGCAGCTTGGCCGAGCGGGGCCCTTACGAGCAGTACTTC. It encodes CASSLAERGPYEQYF. Looking up the rest from reference TRBV5-6 and TRBJ2-7 gives the full variable domain: DAGVTQSPTHLIKTRGQQVTLRCSPKSGHDTVSWYQQALGQGPQFIFQYYEEEERQRGNFPDRFSGHQFPNYSSELNVNALLLGDSALYLCASSLAERGPYEQYFGPGTRLTVT.

In this sample, this clone turned up once. The chain joins TRBV5-8 to TRBJ2-1; unclear D gene. The V gene lost 1 base and the J gene lost 8 bases, with 16 bases spanning the gap. Germline assignment: CDR1 SGHTS and CDR2 YDEGEE. The CDR3 has 15 residues. The DNA for the CDR3 is TGTGCCAGCAGCTTGTATGCGACAACGTCGGATGAGCAGTTCTTC. It is translated as CASSLYATTSDEQFF. Drawing the rest from reference TRBV5-8 and TRBJ2-1, the complete variable domain is EAGVTQSPTHLIKTRGQQATLRCSPISGHTSVYWYQQALGLGLQFLLWYDEGEERNRGNFPPRFSGRQFPNYSSELNVNALELEDSALYLCASSLYATTSDEQFFGPGTRLTVL.

V usage is TRBV7-9 and J usage is TRBJ1-3; D gene ambiguous. Deletions cut 6 bases from V and 0 bases from J, with 6 bases between. Germline CDR1 SEHNR, CDR2 FQNEAQ (reference sequence). The CDR3 is 13 amino acids. CDR3 sequence: CASRSGSGNTIYF. The CDR3, as DNA: TGTGCCAGCAGATCGGGCTCTGGAAACACCATATATTTT.

This clone came up once. This sequence joins TRBV11-3 and TRBJ2-7; D uncertain. Deletions cut 3 bases from V and 1 base from J, with 7 bases between. This CDR3 contains 13 residues. Germline loops: CDR1 SGHNT, CDR2 YENEEA. The CDR3 here is CASSFSGSYEQYF. As DNA, the CDR3 is TGTGCCAGCAGCTTCTCCGGTTCCTACGAGCAGTACTTC.

This clone was picked up one time. The J gene is TRBJ2-3, the V gene TRBV15; the match to TRBD2 covers 12 bases. Germline assignment: CDR1 LNHNV and CDR2 YYDKDF (reference sequence). This CDR3 has 15 residues. J gave up 6 bases and V 1 base, and 2 bases lay outside the gene matches. As DNA, the CDR3 is TGTGCCACCAGCAGAGCTAGCGGGGGGGCCGATACGCAGTATTTT. Translated: CATSRASGGADTQYF.

The chain is built from TRBV29-1 and TRBJ2-6; no clear D. Germline loops: CDR1 SQVTM, CDR2 ANQGSEA. The length of the CDR3 is 12 residues. Trimming left V 3 bases short and J 2 bases short, with 2 bases between. This chain's CDR3 is CSVDTGANVLTF. DNA of the CDR3: TGCAGCGTTGATACTGGGGCCAACGTCCTGACTTTC.

J is TRBJ1-1 and V is TRBV7-9; 7 bases are a match to TRBD1. The germline CDR1 and CDR2 sequences are SEHNR and FQNEAQ (reference sequence). Trimming took 6 bases from V and 5 from J; bases not matched to a gene: 15. CDR3 length: 16 amino acids. The CDR3 sequence: CASRDIRTGDGTEAFF. The CDR3 bases are TGTGCCAGCAGGGACATACGGACAGGCGACGGTACTGAAGCTTTCTTT. The full variable domain, with the rest looked up from reference TRBV7-9 and TRBJ1-1, is DTGVSQNPRHKITKRGQNVTFRCDPISEHNRLYWYRQTLGQGPEFLTYFQNEAQLEKSRLLSDRFSAERPKGSFSTLEIQRTEQGDSAMYLCASRDIRTGDGTEAFFGQGTRLTVV.

V and J are TRBV4-3 and TRBJ2-7; maybe TRBD2 (6 bases). This CDR3 has 16 amino acids. V dropped 0 bases and J dropped 1 base, with 13 bases sitting between them. Germline V gene sequence: CDR1 LGHNA, CDR2 YSLEER. CDR3 loop: CASSQDWRGGSYEQYF. In nucleotides, the CDR3 is TGCGCCAGCAGCCAAGATTGGAGGGGTGGGTCCTACGAGCAGTACTTC.

As for this clone: The germline gene is not matched at one end of the junction; a read error may be the cause. This chain uses TRBV5-3 with TRBJ2-7; tentative D call: TRBD1 (5 bases). TRBV5-3 is annotated as an ORF whose role is uncertain. The CDR3 is 15 residues long. The CDR3 reads CASSLAGSRSYEQYF. The CDR3 DNA is TGTGCCAGCAGCTTGGCAGGGTCTCGGAGCTACGAGCAGTACTTC.

The chain carries TRBV4-1 and TRBJ2-7; TRBD1 might be the D (5 bases). V lost 4 bases and J lost 2, with 12 bases in between. CDR1 MGHRA and CDR2 YSYEKL come from the germline V gene. CDR3 length equals 14 residues. The CDR3 loop is CASSPQTGTYEQYF. In DNA, the CDR3 is TGCGCCAGCAGCCCCCAAACAGGTACCTACGAGCAGTACTTC.

The rearrangement uses TRBV6-4 and TRBJ2-7; D remains ambiguous. The CDR3 has 14 amino acids. Trimming stripped 5 bases from V and 3 bases from J, with 14 bases between. Germline V gene data show CDR1 as MRHNA and CDR2 as SNTAGT. CDR3 loop: CASSFKNEDYEQYF. CDR3 nucleotide sequence: TGTGCCAGCAGTTTCAAGAACGAGGACTACGAGCAGTACTTC.

This clone was counted a single time. V gene TRBV7-2 combines with J gene TRBJ1-2; D is perhaps TRBD1 (5 bases). This CDR3 region has 14 residues. V was cut by 4 bases and J by 7 bases, with 16 bases left in between. Germline assignment: CDR1 SGHTA and CDR2 FQGNSA. CDR3 sequence: CASSSQSGGSGYTF. In nucleotides, the CDR3 is TGTGCCAGCAGCTCCCAGTCCGGGGGGTCTGGCTACACCTTC. Together with reference TRBV7-2 and TRBJ1-2, the CDR3 gives the full variable domain: GAGVSQSPSNKVTEKGKDVELRCDPISGHTALYWYRQSLGQGLEFLIYFQGNSAPDKSGLPSDRFSAERTGGSVSTLTIQRTQQEDSAVYLCASSSQSGGSGYTFGSGTRLTVV.

The chain uses TRBV12-2 and TRBJ2-7; TRBD1, the D gene given by the table, was not confirmed from the DNA. TRBV12-2 is assigned pseudogene status. This CDR3 contains 20 residues. The CDR3 reads CASRLLFYCTTGGDFYEQYF. CDR3 coding DNA: TGTGCAAGTCGCTTACTTTTTTATTGCACGACAGGGGGCGACTTCTACGAGCAGTACTTC.

The chain joins TRBV7-2 to TRBJ1-6; possibly TRBD1 for D (5 bases). Germline V lookup: CDR1 SGHTA, CDR2 FQGNSA. With 5 bases removed from V and 3 bases from J, the gap between germline ends came to 11 bases. There are 15 residues in the CDR3. The CDR3 protein is CASSGDSYYNSPLHF. Written as DNA, the CDR3 is TGTGCCAGCAGCGGCGACAGCTACTATAATTCACCCCTCCACTTT.

This chain links TRBV29-1 with TRBJ2-7; a possible D gene is TRBD2 (6 bases). The CDR3 runs to 14 residues. The V end lost 7 bases, the J end lost 0 bases, and 16 bases lay between the germline ends. The germline gives CDR1 SQVTM, CDR2 ANQGSEA. DNA of the CDR3: TGCAGCGCAGGGACTGGGCAGAGCTCCTACGAGCAGTACTTC. Protein: CSAGTGQSSYEQYF.

The CDR3 DNA reads as TGCGCCAGCAGATACGACTTGGGAGGGTCTGGAAACACCATATATTTT. Protein: CASRYDLGGSGNTIYF. The chain carries TRBV5-1 and TRBJ1-3; D gene unclear. Looked up from germline, CDR1 is SGHRS and CDR2 is YFSETQ. Trimming shortened V by 5 bases and J by 1 base, and 16 bases separated the two germline ends. This CDR3 has 16 residues.

CDR3 DNA: TGTGCCAGTAGTATCGCAGGGGAGACCTACGAGCAGTACTTC. Amino acids: CASSIAGETYEQYF. The V and J genes are TRBV19 and TRBJ2-7; TRBD1 might be the D (6 bases). V lost 3 bases, J lost 2 bases, and 11 bases lay in between. Germline V gene sequence: CDR1 LNHDA, CDR2 SQIVND (reference sequence). The CDR3 runs to 14 residues.

This clone showed up just a few times. The J gene is TRBJ1-2, the V gene TRBV6-5; D gene ambiguous. Germline V gene data show CDR1 as MNHEY and CDR2 as SVGAGI. The V gene lost 2 bases and the J gene lost 6 bases, with 4 bases spanning the gap. CDR3 length equals 11 residues. The CDR3 coding sequence is TGTGCCAGCAGTTACGCAGATGGCTACACCTTC. As protein: CASSYADGYTF.

The chain is built from TRBV5-6 and TRBJ1-3, with D unresolved. This CDR3 region has 15 residues. Trimming took off 3 bases at V and 1 base at J, with 11 bases between the two ends. Germline V lookup: CDR1 SGHDT, CDR2 YYEEEE. The CDR3 DNA reads as TGTGCCAGCAGCTCCGGCGGATGGTCTGGAAACACCATATATTTT. Its translation: CASSSGGWSGNTIYF.

Comments on this clone: The same CDR3 also results from other DNA sequences found in this sample. This chain connects TRBV4-1 to TRBJ1-5; possibly TRBD1 for D (5 bases). Trimming cost V 1 base and J 6 bases, with 13 bases left between them. This CDR3 has 15 amino acids. The germline gives CDR1 MGHRA, CDR2 YSYEKL. CDR3 region: CASSQVAGEGQPQHF. As DNA, the CDR3 is TGCGCCAGCAGCCAAGTAGCGGGGGAGGGTCAGCCCCAGCATTTT.

This rearrangement joins TRBV19 to TRBJ1-6; D not certain. The germline V gene encodes CDR1 LNHDA and CDR2 SQIVND (reference sequence). The CDR3 extends over 14 amino acids. V was trimmed by 3 bases and J by 7 bases, leaving 10 bases between them. CDR3 coding DNA: TGTGCCAGTAGTATGACCGGAGGCAATTCACCCCTCCACTTT. Translating it yields CASSMTGGNSPLHF. Filled out from reference TRBV19 and TRBJ1-6, the complete variable domain reads DGGITQSPKYLFRKEGQNVTLSCEQNLNHDAMYWYRQDPGQGLRLIYYSQIVNDFQKGDIAEGYSVSREKKESFPLTVTSAQKNPTAFYLCASSMTGGNSPLHFGNGTRLTVT.

The CDR3 here is CASSGARGLSYEQYF. CDR3 in DNA: TGTGCCAGCAGTGGGGCCAGGGGGCTCTCCTACGAGCAGTACTTC. The V gene is TRBV28, the J gene TRBJ2-7; 8 nucleotides align to TRBD1. The CDR3 is made up of 15 amino acids. From germline, CDR1 is MDHEN and CDR2 SYDVKM. The junction had 6 bases not matched to a gene; V was cut back by 5 bases and J by 0 bases.

V and J are TRBV5-1 and TRBJ2-7; 9 bases are a match to TRBD1. Germline-derived CDR1 and CDR2 are SGHRS and YFSETQ. The CDR3 is 12 residues long. V lost 4 bases and J lost 4; bases outside the gene matches: 0. CDR3: CASSGTGYEQYF. In DNA form, the CDR3 reads TGCGCCAGCAGCGGGACAGGGTACGAGCAGTACTTC.

The chain carries TRBV5-1 and TRBJ2-7, with D maybe TRBD1 (6 bases). V shed 0 bases and J shed 5 bases, with 9 bases lying between them. The CDR3 spans 13 residues. The germline gives CDR1 SGHRS, CDR2 YFSETQ. The CDR3 DNA is TGCGCCAGCAGCTTGGACAGGGTGGACGAGCAGTACTTC. Residues: CASSLDRVDEQYF.

This clone was seen a single time. The V gene is TRBV28, the J gene TRBJ2-7, with a possible D match to TRBD2 (5 bases). V lost 5 bases and J 7 bases, leaving 18 bases between the germline ends. The CDR3 consists of 14 residues. Looked up from germline, CDR1 is MDHEN and CDR2 is SYDVKM. CDR3 coding DNA: TGTGCCAGCAGTCGACCTGTCGGGTGGAGGGAGCAGTACTTC. This translates into CASSRPVGWREQYF.

The chain employs TRBV25-1 and TRBJ2-7, with 7 bases aligning to TRBD1. Germline V gives CDR1 MGHDK, CDR2 SYGVNS. CDR3 size: 15 residues. Trimming took 5 bases from V and 2 from J; bases not matched to a gene: 9. The CDR3 loop reads CASSSDRDLPYEQYF. CDR3 DNA sequence: TGTGCCAGCAGTTCCGACAGGGACCTTCCCTACGAGCAGTACTTC.

The genes are TRBV7-8 and TRBJ1-2; D gene ambiguous. The CDR3 has 15 amino acids. V was clipped by 5 bases and J by 4 bases, with 17 bases between them. Per germline, CDR1 SGHVS and CDR2 FQNEAQ. The DNA of the CDR3 is TGTGCCAGCAGCCTGGAGAGCCGAGGAAGCTATGGCTACACCTTC. Translating gives CASSLESRGSYGYTF.

The CDR3 nucleotides are TGTGCCAGCAGCTTCGGGTCTGGTCGCACGGAGCAGTACTTC. It translates to CASSFGSGRTEQYF. This chain connects TRBV7-3 to TRBJ2-7, with D unclear. Trimming stripped 3 bases from V and 7 bases from J, with 16 bases between. This CDR3 comprises 14 residues. Germline values: CDR1 SGHTA, CDR2 FQGTGA. Together with reference TRBV7-3 and TRBJ2-7, the CDR3 gives the full variable domain: GAGVSQTPSNKVTEKGKYVELRCDPISGHTALYWYRQSLGQGPEFLIYFQGTGAADDSGLPNDRFFAVRPEGSVSTLKIQRTERGDSAVYLCASSFGSGRTEQYFGPGTRLTVT.

The chain recombines TRBV4-1 with TRBJ1-2, with a tentative D call TRBD1 (5 bases). The CDR3 sequence is 12 residues long. V lost 1 base to trimming and J lost 13 bases, with 13 bases between them. The V gene's germline CDR1 is MGHRA and CDR2 YSYEKL. CDR3 sequence reads: CASSQGGLDPTF. CDR3 nucleotides: TGCGCCAGCAGCCAAGGGGGCCTCGACCCCACCTTC.